This T cell receptor (beta chain) was retrieved from a study of tumor-infiltrating lymphocytes in primary liver carcinoma. V lost 1 base, J lost 0 bases, and 13 bases lay in between. This CDR3 has 17 residues. Germline V gene data show CDR1 as LGHNA and CDR2 as YNFKEQ. A constant-region primer served to make TCR beta cDNA from about 0.45 ug total RNA. Investigators got TCR beta libraries out of three nested multiplex PCR rounds, done with slightly modified ARM-PCR. The first two PCR rounds used TRBV1-TRBV30 primers with a Cbeta primer, approximately 10 cycles each. TCRdb re-called the multiplex PCR reads with MiXCR, one entry per CDR3 protein. The repertoire holds 310,000 or so distinct CDR3 sequences, with nearly 60% as singletons. Concerning this clonotype: A much larger clone differs by one base, so this may be a read error.

It was unsorted whole blood that yielded blood RNA, and germline DNA was also extracted. V and J are TRBV4-2 and TRBJ1-3; the D is unclear. The sequenced material came from peripheral blood. This sequence was found in a woman in her 30s with primary liver carcinoma and hepatitis B virus infection. The DNA of the CDR3 is TGTGCCAGCAGCCAAGGTATTGCACCTAGCTCTGGAAACACCATATATTTT. This translates into CASSQGIAPSSGNTIYF.